A single sample is the source of the 23 T cell receptor beta chains below, sequenced in a study of blood T cell repertoires in COVID-19 (dated by TCRdb to the early 2020s). Library preparation employed the immunoSEQ multiplex PCR assay. In TCRdb, the immuneACCESS table is reduced to in-frame sequences with V and J assigned. These tables do not hold every clone; where another copy was compared, an unresolved V gene accounts for under half, and the others remain unexplained. This sample is represented by around 180,000 clones; around 80% of them were singletons. About a sixth of the sample comes from the top ten. The specimen sequenced was PBMCs or T cells enriched from blood (not recorded which). These receptors all stem from a woman between 50 and 59 years old with acute COVID-19.

The rearrangement joins TRBV4-1 to TRBJ2-5; 8 bases line up with TRBD2. Germline V gene lookup returns CDR1 MGHRA and CDR2 YSYEKL. The trim removed 1 base at V and 4 bases at J, leaving 5 bases unmatched. This CDR3 spans 15 amino acids. Here the CDR3 reads CASSQGSTSVETQYF. The CDR3 DNA reads TGCGCCAGCAGCCAAGGATCGACTAGCGTAGAGACCCAGTACTTC.

The chain joins TRBV28 to TRBJ1-3, with 7 nucleotides matching TRBD1. The CDR3 has 14 amino acids. Trimming cost V 5 bases and J 4 bases; bases outside gene matches: 5. CDR1 and CDR2 (germline): MDHEN, SYDVKM. In DNA form, the CDR3 reads TGTGCCAGCAGTACAGGGGATAACGGAAACACCATATATTTT. It is translated as CASSTGDNGNTIYF. Based on the CDR3 plus reference TRBV28 and TRBJ1-3, the full variable domain is DVKVTQSSRYLVKRTGEKVFLECVQDMDHENMFWYRQDPGLGLRLIYFSYDVKMKEKGDIPEGYSVSREKKERFSLILESASTNQTSMYLCASSTGDNGNTIYFGEGSWLTVV.

The J gene is TRBJ1-6, the V gene TRBV7-2, with a possible D match to TRBD1 (5 bases). V was trimmed by 1 base and J by 9 bases, leaving 13 bases between them. Germline V gene lookup returns CDR1 SGHTA and CDR2 FQGNSA. This CDR3 contains 15 residues. The CDR3 loop reads CASSLGSGSRSPLHF. CDR3 bases: TGTGCCAGCAGCTTAGGGTCAGGGTCGCGTTCACCCCTCCACTTT.

The chain combines TRBV28 with TRBJ1-1, with a possible D match to TRBD1 (5 bases). Trimming left V 3 bases short and J 8 bases short, with 22 bases between. The CDR3 spans 16 residues. Germline lookup yields CDR1 MDHEN and CDR2 SYDVKM. The CDR3 reads CASSFYGRQMAGEAFF. CDR3 DNA sequence: TGTGCCAGCAGTTTTTACGGCAGACAAATGGCAGGGGAAGCTTTCTTT.

The chain recombines TRBV28 with TRBJ1-2; 12 nucleotides match TRBD1. The CDR3 is 18 amino acids. Per the germline V gene, CDR1 is MDHEN and CDR2 is SYDVKM. After removal of 4 bases from V and 4 bases from J, the junction contained 13 bases not matched to a gene. As DNA, the CDR3 is TGTGCCAGCAGTTCCTCCGGGACAGGGGGCTTGTATGGCTATGGCTACACCTTC. Its protein is CASSSSGTGGLYGYGYTF.

The chain links TRBV7-2 to TRBJ1-6; 9 bases line up with TRBD1. Germline V gene data show CDR1 as SGHTA and CDR2 as FQGNSA. V shed 2 bases and J 6 bases; nucleotides not matched to a gene: 5. CDR3 length: 16 amino acids. The CDR3 nucleotides are TGTGCCAGCAGCTTACCTCCGGGACAGGGTAATTCACCCCTCCACTTT. Amino acids: CASSLPPGQGNSPLHF. Based on the CDR3 plus reference TRBV7-2 and TRBJ1-6, the full variable domain is GAGVSQSPSNKVTEKGKDVELRCDPISGHTALYWYRQSLGQGLEFLIYFQGNSAPDKSGLPSDRFSAERTGGSVSTLTIQRTQQEDSAVYLCASSLPPGQGNSPLHFGNGTRLTVT.

The chain has TRBV7-2 and TRBJ1-2; maybe TRBD1 (6 bases). Trimming stripped 1 base from V and 7 bases from J, with 10 bases between. The germline V gene has CDR1 SGHTA and CDR2 FQGNSA. CDR3 length: 13 amino acids. The CDR3 DNA follows: TGTGCCAGCAGCTTAGGGGGGCAGGGTGGCTACACCTTC. Translation: CASSLGGQGGYTF.

Only a few counts were recorded for this clone. V and J are TRBV4-1 and TRBJ2-3, with D possibly TRBD1 on 5 matching bases. This CDR3 comprises 17 residues. The germline V gene encodes CDR1 MGHRA and CDR2 YSYEKL. The germline V and J ends were trimmed by 4 bases and 6 bases, with 23 bases remaining between them. The CDR3: CASSPLIRGGPRDTQYF. CDR3 nucleotide sequence: TGCGCCAGCAGCCCTTTAATAAGGGGCGGCCCTAGGGATACGCAGTATTTT.

This clone was seen once. The chain employs TRBV20-1 and TRBJ1-2; 9 bases line up with TRBD1. Germline lookup yields CDR1 DFQATT and CDR2 SNEGSKA (reference sequence). The CDR3 totals 13 residues. V lost 3 bases, J lost 7 bases, and 6 bases stayed unmatched. DNA of the CDR3: TGCAGTGCTAGTGGGGACAGGGCGACTGGCTACACCTTC. This encodes CSASGDRATGYTF.

The chain has TRBV27 and TRBJ1-6; a possible D gene is TRBD1 (6 bases). This CDR3 comprises 18 residues. The V and J ends lost 0 bases and 5 bases respectively, with 17 bases between them. CDR1 and CDR2 (germline): MNHEY, SMNVEV (reference sequence). The CDR3 DNA reads as TGTGCCAGCAGTTTATCTCCCAGGGGCATAGGGGATAATTCACCCCTCCACTTT. This codes for CASSLSPRGIGDNSPLHF.

The chain links TRBV29-1 to TRBJ1-1, with a weak D call TRBD1 (5 bases). With 4 bases removed from V and 0 bases from J, the gap between germline ends came to 18 bases. Germline V gene data show CDR1 as SQVTM and CDR2 as ANQGSEA. The CDR3 is made up of 16 amino acids. The CDR3 region has the DNA TGCAGCGTTGGCCCGGCAAGGGAGGGGATGAACACTGAAGCTTTCTTT. Its translation is CSVGPAREGMNTEAFF.

This sequence joins TRBV4-3 and TRBJ2-4; a weak D match, TRBD1 (5 bases). Germline V lookup: CDR1 LGHNA, CDR2 YSLEER. V was cut by 2 bases and J by 0 bases, with 11 bases left in between. This CDR3 region has 16 residues. CDR3 nucleotide sequence: TGCGCCAGCAGCCAAAAGACAGACCTAGCCAAAAACATTCAGTACTTC. Amino acids: CASSQKTDLAKNIQYF.

The chain employs TRBV5-5 and TRBJ2-1; D might be TRBD2 (5 bases). The CDR3 covers 11 residues. Trimming pared 3 bases from V and 7 bases from J, leaving 5 bases between. The germline CDR1 and CDR2 sequences are SGHKS and YYEKEE (reference sequence). The CDR3 loop reads CASSSGNEQFF. Written as DNA, the CDR3 is TGTGCCAGCAGCTCGGGGAATGAGCAGTTCTTC.

The CDR3 here is CASSGTSGGTDTQYF. The CDR3 DNA reads as TGTGCCAGCAGTGGGACTAGCGGGGGCACAGATACGCAGTATTTT. The chain links TRBV6-4 to TRBJ2-3; 12 bases map to TRBD2. V was pared by 4 bases and J by 1 base, with 0 bases of the junction left unmatched. CDR1 is MRHNA and CDR2 is SNTAGT in the germline V gene. This CDR3 spans 15 amino acids.

The chain combines TRBV6-5 with TRBJ1-2, with D possibly matching TRBD1 (5 bases). Trimming shortened V by 8 bases and J by 4 bases, and 20 bases separated the two germline ends. CDR3 length equals 15 residues. CDR1 is MNHEY, CDR2 SVGAGI, per germline. CDR3 sequence reads: CASYPGGGMLYGYTF. The CDR3 coding sequence is TGTGCCAGCTATCCCGGGGGAGGGATGCTCTATGGCTACACCTTC.

The genes are TRBV4-1 and TRBJ2-3, with D perhaps matching TRBD2 (7 bases). The CDR3 runs to 16 residues. Germline V gene data show CDR1 as MGHRA and CDR2 as YSYEKL. V was shortened by 0 bases and J by 4 bases, with 14 bases between the two germline ends. The DNA of the CDR3 is TGCGCCAGCAGCCAAGATCATCGGGGGGCCGCAGATACGCAGTATTTT. Translating it yields CASSQDHRGAADTQYF.

The V gene is TRBV28, the J gene TRBJ1-3, with 12 bases lining up with TRBD1. The junction had 9 bases not matched to a gene; V was cut back by 6 bases and J by 9 bases. CDR1 is MDHEN, CDR2 SYDVKM, per germline. The CDR3 is made up of 15 amino acids. The CDR3 here is CASRPGTGGSGTIYF. The CDR3 DNA sequence: TGTGCCAGCAGACCCGGGACAGGGGGCTCTGGCACCATATATTTT.

The J gene is TRBJ1-6, the V gene TRBV5-6, with 9 bases identical to TRBD1. CDR3 length: 15 amino acids. CDR1 is SGHDT and CDR2 is YYEEEE in the germline V gene. V lost 0 bases, J lost 11 bases, and 6 bases stayed unmatched. In nucleotides, the CDR3 is TGTGCCAGCAGCTTGGGCACAGGGGGCATTGCACCCCTCCACTTT. This codes for CASSLGTGGIAPLHF.

A single count supports this clone. V gene TRBV3-1 (or the pseudogene TRBV3-2) combines with J gene TRBJ2-5, with 13 nucleotides matching TRBD2. Germline V gene data show CDR1 as LGHDT and CDR2 as YNNKEL (reference sequence). The CDR3 is 17 amino acids. With V trimmed by 4 bases and J by 5 bases, 10 bases remained unmatched. CDR3 coding DNA: TGTGCCAGCAGCCTCTGGAAGGGACTAGCGGGACAGGAGACCCAGTACTTC. Residues: CASSLWKGLAGQETQYF.

The chain is built from TRBV6-5 and TRBJ1-2; D is perhaps TRBD1 (5 bases). Germline V gene sequence: CDR1 MNHEY, CDR2 SVGAGI. Trimming stripped 6 bases from V and 4 bases from J, with 15 bases between. CDR3 size: 14 residues. Here the CDR3 reads CASRGGRGGYGYTF. The CDR3 nucleotides are TGTGCCAGCAGGGGCGGGAGGGGTGGCTATGGCTACACCTTC.

The V and J genes are TRBV11-3 and TRBJ2-7; 9 bases agree with TRBD1. Germline loops: CDR1 SGHNT, CDR2 YENEEA. The CDR3 loop spans 13 amino acids. The V gene end was trimmed by 3 bases and the J gene end by 6 bases; junction bases not matched to a gene: 3. CDR3 protein: CASSFRTGVEQYV. In nucleotides, the CDR3 is TGTGCCAGCAGCTTTAGGACAGGGGTCGAGCAGTACGTC.

In its sample, this clone was seen a few times. The chain recombines TRBV19 with TRBJ1-2, with 11 bases that match TRBD1. CDR1 is LNHDA, CDR2 SQIVND, per germline (reference sequence). The junction had 2 bases not matched to a gene; V was cut back by 4 bases and J by 4 bases. This CDR3 is built from 14 residues. The chain's CDR3 is CASSKDRGLYGYTF. CDR3 DNA sequence: TGTGCCAGTAGTAAGGACAGGGGGCTCTATGGCTACACCTTC. Filled out from reference TRBV19 and TRBJ1-2, the complete variable domain reads DGGITQSPKYLFRKEGQNVTLSCEQNLNHDAMYWYRQDPGQGLRLIYYSQIVNDFQKGDIAEGYSVSREKKESFPLTVTSAQKNPTAFYLCASSKDRGLYGYTFGSGTRLTVV.

The rearrangement uses TRBV19 and TRBJ2-7; 7 bases fit TRBD1. V lost 10 bases and J lost 3; bases outside the gene matches: 15. Germline CDR1 and CDR2: LNHDA and SQIVND (reference sequence). CDR3 length equals 15 residues. The CDR3 nucleotides are TGTGCCACCACCCTCTGGGACAGCCTTCGCTACGAGCAGTACGTC. Translation: CATTLWDSLRYEQYV.